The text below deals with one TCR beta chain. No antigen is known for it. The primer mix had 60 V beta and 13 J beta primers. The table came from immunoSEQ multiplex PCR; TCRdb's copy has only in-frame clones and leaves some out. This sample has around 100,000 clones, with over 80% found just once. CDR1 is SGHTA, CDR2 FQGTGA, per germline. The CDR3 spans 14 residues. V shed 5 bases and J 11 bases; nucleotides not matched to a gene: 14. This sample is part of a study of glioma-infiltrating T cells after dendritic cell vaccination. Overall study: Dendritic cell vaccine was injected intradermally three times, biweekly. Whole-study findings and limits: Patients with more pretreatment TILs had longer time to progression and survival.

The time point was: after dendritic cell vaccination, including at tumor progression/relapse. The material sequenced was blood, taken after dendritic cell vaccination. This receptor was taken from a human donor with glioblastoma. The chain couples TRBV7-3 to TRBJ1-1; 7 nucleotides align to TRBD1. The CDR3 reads CASSPQGGSLWAFF. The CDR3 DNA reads TGTGCCAGCAGCCCCCAGGGGGGCTCCCTATGGGCTTTCTTT. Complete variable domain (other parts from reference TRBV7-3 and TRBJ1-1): GAGVSQTPSNKVTEKGKYVELRCDPISGHTALYWYRQSLGQGPEFLIYFQGTGAADDSGLPNDRFFAVRPEGSVSTLKIQRTERGDSAVYLCASSPQGGSLWAFFGQGTRLTVV.